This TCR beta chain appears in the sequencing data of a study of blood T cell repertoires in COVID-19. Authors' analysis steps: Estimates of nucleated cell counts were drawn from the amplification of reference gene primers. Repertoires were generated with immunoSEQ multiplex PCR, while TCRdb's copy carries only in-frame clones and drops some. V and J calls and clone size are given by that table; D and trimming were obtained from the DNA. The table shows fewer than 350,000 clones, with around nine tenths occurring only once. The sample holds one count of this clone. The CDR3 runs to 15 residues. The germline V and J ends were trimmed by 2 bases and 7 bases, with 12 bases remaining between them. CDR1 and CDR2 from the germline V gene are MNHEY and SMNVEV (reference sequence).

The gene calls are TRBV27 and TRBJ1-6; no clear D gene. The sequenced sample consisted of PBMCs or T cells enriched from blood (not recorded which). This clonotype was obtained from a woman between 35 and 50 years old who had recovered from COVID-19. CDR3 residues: CASSLARNMNSPLHF. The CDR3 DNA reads TGTGCCAGCAGTTTAGCCAGAAATATGAATTCACCCCTCCACTTT.